A selection of T cell receptor beta chains follows, all from one sample in a study of shared clonotypes between healthy human individuals. Clones were sequenced by immunoSEQ multiplex PCR, and TCRdb holds only the in-frame ones, with some missing. The table has roughly 770,000 clones, approximately 97% seen once; the top ten hold approximately 0.2%. Source material: naive CD8+ T cells sorted from blood. Receptors originate from a man aged 25-40 years in good health. CDR3s include the opening cysteine and the closing phenylalanine or tryptophan. Each record gives: D gene, V gene, J gene, clone size, CDR3 protein, CDR3 DNA. The D gene is left open where the match is weak. Part of the rows lack a size; the others show once, few, many or a class for expanded clones.

.,TRBV6-5,TRBJ1-2,few,CASSYRQGLHGYTF,TGTGCCAGCAGTTACCGCCAGGGGCTTCATGGCTACACCTTC
TRBD2,TRBV11-3,TRBJ2-1,.,CASSPRLAGADYNEQFF,TGTGCCAGCAGCCCCCGTCTAGCGGGAGCGGACTACAATGAGCAGTTCTTC
.,TRBV12-5,TRBJ2-3,once,CASALTDTQYF,TGTGCTAGTGCCCTAACAGATACGCAGTATTTT
.,TRBV27,TRBJ1-5,.,CASSLSTDGNQPQHF,TGTGCCAGCAGTTTATCGACAGATGGCAATCAGCCCCAGCATTTT
TRBD2,TRBV7-9,TRBJ2-1,.,CASSLVREGRIEQFF,TGTGCCAGCAGCTTAGTGCGGGAGGGCCGTATCGAGCAGTTCTTC
.,TRBV4-1,TRBJ2-3,.,CASSQDYESTDTQYF,TGCGCCAGCAGCCAAGATTACGAGAGCACAGATACGCAGTATTTT
.,TRBV2,TRBJ2-7,once,CATVRASSYEQYF,TGTGCCACCGTGAGGGCCAGCTCCTACGAGCAGTACTTC
.,TRBV10-2,TRBJ1-1,.,CASSEAAFTEAFF,TGCGCCAGCAGTGAGGCTGCCTTCACTGAAGCTTTCTTT
TRBD2,TRBV11-2,TRBJ2-1,.,CASSLSAGLARSYNEQFF,TGTGCCAGCAGCTTATCTGCCGGACTAGCGCGCTCCTACAATGAGCAGTTCTTC
TRBD1,TRBV10-1,TRBJ2-7,.,CASYSPGQDSYEQYF,TGCGCCAGCTACTCCCCGGGACAGGACTCCTACGAGCAGTACTTC
TRBD1,TRBV9,TRBJ1-5,once,CASRDTGDLGNQPQHF,TGTGCCAGCAGGGATACAGGGGACTTAGGCAATCAGCCCCAGCATTTT
.,TRBV27,TRBJ1-2,.,CASSFRGRHYGYTF,TGTGCCAGCAGTTTTAGGGGGAGGCACTATGGCTACACCTTC
TRBD1,TRBV30,TRBJ2-6,.,CAWSVRGRGANVLTF,TGTGCCTGGAGTGTAAGGGGGCGAGGGGCCAACGTCCTGACTTTC
TRBD2,TRBV7-8,TRBJ2-7,few,CASSSRSGSSRYEQYF,TGTGCCAGCAGCTCGAGAAGCGGGAGCTCTCGGTACGAGCAGTACTTC
.,TRBV5-4,TRBJ2-5,.,CASSLFNGQETQYF,TGTGCCAGCAGCCTCTTCAACGGCCAAGAGACCCAGTACTTC
TRBD2,TRBV28,TRBJ2-3,.,CASSWASGTSGRGTDTQYF,TGTGCCAGCAGTTGGGCTTCTGGGACTAGCGGGAGGGGAACAGATACGCAGTATTTT
TRBD1,TRBV2,TRBJ2-1,.,CASLGGGEQFF,TGTGCCAGCTTAGGGGGCGGGGAGCAGTTCTTC
TRBD1,TRBV28,TRBJ1-3,.,CASSLSLGQFIGNTIYF,TGTGCCAGCAGTTTAAGCTTGGGACAGTTCATCGGAAACACCATATATTTT
TRBD2,TRBV6-6,TRBJ2-3,.,CASRLAGRTDTQYF,TGTGCCAGCAGACTAGCGGGACGCACAGATACGCAGTATTTT
TRBD1,TRBV5-1,TRBJ2-1,.,CASSLVGQGAGEQFF,TGCGCCAGCAGCTTGGTTGGACAGGGGGCCGGGGAGCAGTTCTTC
.,TRBV30,TRBJ2-7,.,CAWSRDGNYEQYF,TGTGCCTGGAGTCGGGACGGAAACTACGAGCAGTACTTC
.,TRBV9,TRBJ2-2,.,CASSVGRGNTGELFF,TGTGCCAGCAGCGTAGGGAGGGGAAACACCGGGGAGCTGTTTTTT
TRBD2,TRBV14,TRBJ2-3,once,CASSQGEGYTDTQYF,TGTGCCAGCAGCCAAGGGGAGGGTTACACAGATACGCAGTATTTT
.,TRBV7-9,TRBJ2-2,.,CASSFLWAGELFF,.
.,TRBV7-2,TRBJ2-7,.,CASSLVLLPRGAYEQYF,TGTGCCAGCAGCTTAGTTTTATTGCCCAGAGGAGCCTACGAGCAGTACTTC
.,TRBV29-1,TRBJ1-2,.,CSVEKAQDLAYGYTF,TGCAGCGTTGAAAAAGCGCAGGACTTAGCCTATGGCTACACCTTC
.,TRBV7-9,TRBJ1-4,.,CASTIVGGGREKLFF,TGTGCCAGCACCATCGTGGGTGGTGGCCGTGAAAAACTGTTTTTT